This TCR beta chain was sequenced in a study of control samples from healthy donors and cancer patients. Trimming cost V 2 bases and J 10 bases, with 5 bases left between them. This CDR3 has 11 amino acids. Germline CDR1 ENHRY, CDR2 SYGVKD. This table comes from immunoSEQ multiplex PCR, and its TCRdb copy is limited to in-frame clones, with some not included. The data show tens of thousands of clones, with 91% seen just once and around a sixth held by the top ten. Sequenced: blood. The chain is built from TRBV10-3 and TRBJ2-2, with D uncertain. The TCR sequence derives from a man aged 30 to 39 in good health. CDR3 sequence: CAISEIEELFF. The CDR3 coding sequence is TGTGCCATCAGTGAGATCGAGGAGCTGTTTTTT.